This note documents a single TCR beta chain sequence. What it binds is unknown. The data are from a study of CD8 T cells in ankylosing spondylitis. TCR beta libraries were made by quantitative 5'-RACE with molecular barcodes. MiXCR, applied by TCRdb to the 5' RACE reads, yields one record per CDR3 protein. The table lists approximately 540,000 distinct CDR3 sequences, roughly 13% of them singletons, with 6.8% in the top ten. The V gene lost 6 bases and the J gene lost 5 bases, with 25 bases spanning the gap. This CDR3 is 17 amino acids long. Germline V gene lookup returns CDR1 MNHEY and CDR2 SMNVEV (reference sequence). Notes on the study in general: Disease-associated clones were reportedly significantly overrepresented in matched ankylosing spondylitis synovial fluid. Among TCR beta sequences, a motif of roughly 8 highly homologous variants appeared characteristic of ankylosing spondylitis blood.

What was sequenced was blood, either unsorted or a sorted T cell fraction (not recorded which). This TCR was recovered from a male donor with ankylosing spondylitis. The V gene is TRBV27, the J gene TRBJ2-5, with D possibly matching TRBD2 (7 bases). The CDR3 DNA is TGTGCCAGCAGAGGGGGGCGGGAGAGTTACCCAAGGGAGACCCAGTACTTC. Amino acid sequence: CASRGGRESYPRETQYF.